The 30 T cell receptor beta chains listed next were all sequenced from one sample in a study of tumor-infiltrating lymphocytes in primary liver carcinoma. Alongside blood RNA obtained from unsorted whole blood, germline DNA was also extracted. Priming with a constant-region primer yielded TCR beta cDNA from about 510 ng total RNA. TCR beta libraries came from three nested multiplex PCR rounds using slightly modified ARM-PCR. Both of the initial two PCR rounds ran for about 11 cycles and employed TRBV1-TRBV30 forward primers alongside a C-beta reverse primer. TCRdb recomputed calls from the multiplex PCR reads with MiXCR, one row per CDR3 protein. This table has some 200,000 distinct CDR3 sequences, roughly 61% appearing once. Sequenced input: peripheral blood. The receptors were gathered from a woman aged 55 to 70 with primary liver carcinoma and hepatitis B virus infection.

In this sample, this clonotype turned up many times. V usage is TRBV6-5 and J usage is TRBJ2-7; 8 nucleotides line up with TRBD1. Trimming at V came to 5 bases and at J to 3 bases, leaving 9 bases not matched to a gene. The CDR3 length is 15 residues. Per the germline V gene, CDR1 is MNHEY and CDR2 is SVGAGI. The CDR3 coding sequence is TGTGCCAGCAGTCCAGCCAGGGGGCCAGTCTACGAGCAGTACTTC. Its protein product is CASSPARGPVYEQYF.

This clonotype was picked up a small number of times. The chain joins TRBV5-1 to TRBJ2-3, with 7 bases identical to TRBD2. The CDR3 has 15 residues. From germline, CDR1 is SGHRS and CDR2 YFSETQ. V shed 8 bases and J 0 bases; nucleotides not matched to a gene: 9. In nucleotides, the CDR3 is TGCGCCAGTAACGGGGGGACTTCTAGCACAGATACGCAGTATTTT. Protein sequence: CASNGGTSSTDTQYF.

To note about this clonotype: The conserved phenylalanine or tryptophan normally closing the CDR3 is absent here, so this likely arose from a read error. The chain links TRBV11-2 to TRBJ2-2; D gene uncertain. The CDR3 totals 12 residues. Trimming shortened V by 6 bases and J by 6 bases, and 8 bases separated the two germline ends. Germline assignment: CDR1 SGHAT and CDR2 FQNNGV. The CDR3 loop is CASRSTAGELFL. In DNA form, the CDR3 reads TGTGCCAGCAGGTCCACCGCCGGGGAGCTGTTTTTA.

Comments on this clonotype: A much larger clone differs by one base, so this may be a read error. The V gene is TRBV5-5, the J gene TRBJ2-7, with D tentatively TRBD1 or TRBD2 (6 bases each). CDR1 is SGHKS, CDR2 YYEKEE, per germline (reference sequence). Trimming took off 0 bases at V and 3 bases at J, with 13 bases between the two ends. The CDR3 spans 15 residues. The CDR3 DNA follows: TGTGCCAGCAGCTTGGCGGACGGGGGCCTCTACGAGCAGTACTTC. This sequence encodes CASSLADGGLYEQYF.

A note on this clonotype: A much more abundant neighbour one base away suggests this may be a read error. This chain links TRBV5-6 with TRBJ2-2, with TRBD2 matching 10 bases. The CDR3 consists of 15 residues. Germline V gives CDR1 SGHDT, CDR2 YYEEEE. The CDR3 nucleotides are TGTGCCAGCAGCTTTCCTAGCGGGAGAACCGGGGAGCTGTTATTT. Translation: CASSFPSGRTGELLF.

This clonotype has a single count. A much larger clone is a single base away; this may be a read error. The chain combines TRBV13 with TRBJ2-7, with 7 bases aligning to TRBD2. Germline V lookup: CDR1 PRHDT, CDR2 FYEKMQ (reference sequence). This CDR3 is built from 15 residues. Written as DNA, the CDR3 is TGTGCCAGCAACTTAATCGTCGCGGGAGTCTACGAGCAGTACTTC. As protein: CASNLIVAGVYEQYF.

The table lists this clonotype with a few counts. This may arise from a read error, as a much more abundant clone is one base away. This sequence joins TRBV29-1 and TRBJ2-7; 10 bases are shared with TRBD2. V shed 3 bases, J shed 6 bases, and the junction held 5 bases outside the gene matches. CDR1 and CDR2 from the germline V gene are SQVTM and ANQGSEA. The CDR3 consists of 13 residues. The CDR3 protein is CSVEGTSVAEQYF. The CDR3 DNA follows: TGCAGCGTTGAGGGGACTAGCGTGGCCGAGCAGTACTTC.

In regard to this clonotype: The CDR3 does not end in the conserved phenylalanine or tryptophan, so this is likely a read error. The CDR3, as DNA: TGTGCCAGCAATGTAGGGGCTGGGAGGCAACGGGGGGCCTACGAGCAGTACATC. As protein: CASNVGAGRQRGAYEQYI. V is TRBV12-3 or TRBV12-4 and J is TRBJ2-7, with 7 bases identical to TRBD2. With 7 bases clipped from V and 2 bases from J, the junction kept 20 bases outside the gene matches. The CDR3 is 18 amino acids.

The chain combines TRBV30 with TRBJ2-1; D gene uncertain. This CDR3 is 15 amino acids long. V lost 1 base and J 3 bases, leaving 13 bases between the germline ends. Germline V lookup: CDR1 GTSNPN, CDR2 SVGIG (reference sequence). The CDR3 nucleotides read TGTGCCTGGAGTGGCCCCAAGGGCGACTACAATGAGCAGTTCTTC. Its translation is CAWSGPKGDYNEQFF.

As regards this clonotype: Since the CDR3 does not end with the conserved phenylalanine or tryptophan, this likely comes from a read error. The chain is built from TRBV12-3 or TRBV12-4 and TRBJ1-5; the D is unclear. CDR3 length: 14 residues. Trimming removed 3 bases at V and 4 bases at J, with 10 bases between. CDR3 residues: CASSFSAGNQPQHS. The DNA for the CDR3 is TGTGCCAGCAGTTTTTCTGCGGGAAATCAGCCCCAGCATTCT.

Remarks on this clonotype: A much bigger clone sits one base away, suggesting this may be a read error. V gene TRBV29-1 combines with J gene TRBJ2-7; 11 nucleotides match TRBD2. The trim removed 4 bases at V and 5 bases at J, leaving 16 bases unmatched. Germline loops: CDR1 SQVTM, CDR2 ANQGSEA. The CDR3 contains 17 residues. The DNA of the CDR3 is TGCAGCGTTGTAAAATTCCTGACTAGCGGGAACGGGGACGAGCAGTACTTC. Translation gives CSVVKFLTSGNGDEQYF.

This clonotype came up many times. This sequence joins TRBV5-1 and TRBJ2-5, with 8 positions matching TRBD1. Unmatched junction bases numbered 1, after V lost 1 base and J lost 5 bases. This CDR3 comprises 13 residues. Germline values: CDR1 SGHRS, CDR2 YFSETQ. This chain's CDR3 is CASSLRQGETQYF. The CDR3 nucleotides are TGCGCCAGCAGCTTGCGACAGGGGGAGACCCAGTACTTC.

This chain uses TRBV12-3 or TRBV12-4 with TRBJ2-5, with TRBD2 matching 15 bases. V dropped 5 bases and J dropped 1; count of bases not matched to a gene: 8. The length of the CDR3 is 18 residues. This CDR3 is CASSPRTSGRVVQETQYF. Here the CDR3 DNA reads TGTGCCAGCAGTCCACGGACTAGCGGGAGGGTCGTCCAAGAGACCCAGTACTTC.

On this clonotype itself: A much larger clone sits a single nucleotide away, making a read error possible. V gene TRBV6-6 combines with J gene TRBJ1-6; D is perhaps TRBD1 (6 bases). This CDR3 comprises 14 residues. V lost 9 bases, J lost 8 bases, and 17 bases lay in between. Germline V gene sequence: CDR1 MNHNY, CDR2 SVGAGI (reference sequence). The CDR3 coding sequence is TGTGCCAGAAGTCCCAGGGGTTCTGATTCACCCCTCCACTTT. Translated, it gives CARSPRGSDSPLHF.

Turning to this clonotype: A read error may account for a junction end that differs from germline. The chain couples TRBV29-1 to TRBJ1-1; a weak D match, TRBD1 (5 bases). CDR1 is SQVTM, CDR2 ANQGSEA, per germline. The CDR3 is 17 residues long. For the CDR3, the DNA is TGCAGCGTTCAAAGGGGAAGGACAAGGCTAAGGGGCACTGAAGCTTTCTTC. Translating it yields CSVQRGRTRLRGTEAFF.

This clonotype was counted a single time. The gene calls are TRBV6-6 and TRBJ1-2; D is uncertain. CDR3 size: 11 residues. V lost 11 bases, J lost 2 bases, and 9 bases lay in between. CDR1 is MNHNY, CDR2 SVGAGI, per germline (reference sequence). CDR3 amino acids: CAGTRNYGYTF. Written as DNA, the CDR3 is TGTGCCGGCACTAGAAACTATGGCTACACCTTC.

The CDR3 coding sequence is TGTGCCAGCAGCTTTACCCCGATGAGTAGCTCCTACAATGAGCAGTTCTTC. Amino acids: CASSFTPMSSSYNEQFF. The V and J genes are TRBV11-2 and TRBJ2-1; D is unresolved. CDR1 SGHAT and CDR2 FQNNGV come from the germline V gene. Trimming removed 3 bases at V and 0 bases at J, with 15 bases between. The CDR3 runs 17 residues.

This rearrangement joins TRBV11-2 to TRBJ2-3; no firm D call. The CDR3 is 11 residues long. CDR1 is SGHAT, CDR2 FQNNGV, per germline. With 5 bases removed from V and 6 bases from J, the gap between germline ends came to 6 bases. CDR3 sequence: CASSTFDTQYF. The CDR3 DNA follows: TGTGCCAGCAGCACCTTTGATACGCAGTATTTT.

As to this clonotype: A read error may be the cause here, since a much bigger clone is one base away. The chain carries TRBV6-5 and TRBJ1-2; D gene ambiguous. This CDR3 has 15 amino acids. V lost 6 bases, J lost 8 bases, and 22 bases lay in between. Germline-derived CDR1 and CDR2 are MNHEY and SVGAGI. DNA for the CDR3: TGTGCCAGCAGATACGAGGGCGAGGGCCGAAGGGGCTACACCTTC. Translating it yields CASRYEGEGRRGYTF.

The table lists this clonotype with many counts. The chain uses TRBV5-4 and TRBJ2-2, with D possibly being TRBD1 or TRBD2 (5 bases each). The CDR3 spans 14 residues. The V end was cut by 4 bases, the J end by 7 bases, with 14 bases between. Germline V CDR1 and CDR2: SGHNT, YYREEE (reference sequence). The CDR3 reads CASSPDPRGGELFF. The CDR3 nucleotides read TGTGCCAGCAGCCCCGACCCGAGGGGCGGGGAGCTGTTTTTT. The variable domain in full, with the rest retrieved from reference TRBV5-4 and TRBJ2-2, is ETGVTQSPTHLIKTRGQQVTLRCSSQSGHNTVSWYQQALGQGPQFIFQYYREEENGRGNFPPRFSGLQFPNYSSELNVNALELDDSALYLCASSPDPRGGELFFGEGSRLTVL.

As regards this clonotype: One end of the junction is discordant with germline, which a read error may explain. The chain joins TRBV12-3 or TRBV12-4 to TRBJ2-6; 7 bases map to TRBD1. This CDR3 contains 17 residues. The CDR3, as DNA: TGTGCCAGCAGTTTTGCTCCCCAGGGGGTTGGGCCCAATGTCCTGACTTTC. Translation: CASSFAPQGVGPNVLTF.

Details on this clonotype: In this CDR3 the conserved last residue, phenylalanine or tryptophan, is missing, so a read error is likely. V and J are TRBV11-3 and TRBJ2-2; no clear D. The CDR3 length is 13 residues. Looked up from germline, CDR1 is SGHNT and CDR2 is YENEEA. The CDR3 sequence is CTSSLAATGELFS. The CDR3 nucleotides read TGTACCAGCAGCTTGGCAGCCACCGGGGAGCTGTTTTCT.

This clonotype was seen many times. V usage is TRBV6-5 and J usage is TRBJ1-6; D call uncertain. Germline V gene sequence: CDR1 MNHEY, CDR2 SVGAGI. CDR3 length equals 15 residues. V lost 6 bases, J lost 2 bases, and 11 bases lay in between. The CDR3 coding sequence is TGTGCCAGCAGCATAGGCGACGCCTATAATTCACCCCTCCACTTT. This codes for CASSIGDAYNSPLHF.

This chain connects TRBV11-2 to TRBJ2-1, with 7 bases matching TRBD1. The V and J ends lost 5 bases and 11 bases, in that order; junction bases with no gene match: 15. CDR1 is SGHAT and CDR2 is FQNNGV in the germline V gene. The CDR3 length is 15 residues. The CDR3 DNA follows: TGTGCCAGCAGCCCCCCGGGACAGTCCTACAACAAGCAGTTCTTC. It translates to CASSPPGQSYNKQFF.

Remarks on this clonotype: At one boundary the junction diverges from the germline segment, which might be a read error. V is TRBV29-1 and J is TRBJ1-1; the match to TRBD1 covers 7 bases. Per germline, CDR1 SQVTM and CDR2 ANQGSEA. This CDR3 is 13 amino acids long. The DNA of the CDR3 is TGCAGCGTTGTGGGACAGCCGAAAACTGGAGCTTTCTTT. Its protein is CSVVGQPKTGAFF.

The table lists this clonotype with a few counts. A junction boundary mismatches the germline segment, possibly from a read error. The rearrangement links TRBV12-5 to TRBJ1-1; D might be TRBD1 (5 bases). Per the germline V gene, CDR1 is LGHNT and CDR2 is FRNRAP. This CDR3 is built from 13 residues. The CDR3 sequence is CASGLSTGTETFF. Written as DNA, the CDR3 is TGTGCTAGTGGTCTTAGCACGGGGACTGAAACTTTCTTT.

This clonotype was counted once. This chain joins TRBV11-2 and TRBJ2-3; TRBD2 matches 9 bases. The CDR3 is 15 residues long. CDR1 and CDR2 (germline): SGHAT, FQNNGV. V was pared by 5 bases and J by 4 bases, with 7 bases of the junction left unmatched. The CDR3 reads CASSPLAGVADTQYF. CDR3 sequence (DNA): TGTGCCAGCAGCCCGTTAGCGGGAGTAGCAGATACGCAGTATTTT.

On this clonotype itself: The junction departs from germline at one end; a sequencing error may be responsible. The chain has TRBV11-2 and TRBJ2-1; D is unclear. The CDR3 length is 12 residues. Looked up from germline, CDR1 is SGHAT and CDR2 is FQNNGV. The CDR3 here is CTSSLDGNEQFF. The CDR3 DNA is TGTACCAGCAGCCTTGACGGAAATGAGCAGTTCTTC.

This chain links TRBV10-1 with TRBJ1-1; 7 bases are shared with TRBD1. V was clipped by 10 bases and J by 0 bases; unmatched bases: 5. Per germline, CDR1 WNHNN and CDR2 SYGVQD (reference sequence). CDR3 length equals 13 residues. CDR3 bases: TGCGCCAACAGCGGACAGGTGAACACTGAAGCTTTCTTT. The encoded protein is CANSGQVNTEAFF.

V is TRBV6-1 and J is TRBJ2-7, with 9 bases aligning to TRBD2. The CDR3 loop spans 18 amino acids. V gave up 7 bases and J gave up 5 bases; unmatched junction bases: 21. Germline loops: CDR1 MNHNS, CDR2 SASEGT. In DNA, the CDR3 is TGTGCCAGCACTGTAAATCCCGTCCGACCAGCGGGAGGCCACGAGCAGTACTTC. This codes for CASTVNPVRPAGGHEQYF.